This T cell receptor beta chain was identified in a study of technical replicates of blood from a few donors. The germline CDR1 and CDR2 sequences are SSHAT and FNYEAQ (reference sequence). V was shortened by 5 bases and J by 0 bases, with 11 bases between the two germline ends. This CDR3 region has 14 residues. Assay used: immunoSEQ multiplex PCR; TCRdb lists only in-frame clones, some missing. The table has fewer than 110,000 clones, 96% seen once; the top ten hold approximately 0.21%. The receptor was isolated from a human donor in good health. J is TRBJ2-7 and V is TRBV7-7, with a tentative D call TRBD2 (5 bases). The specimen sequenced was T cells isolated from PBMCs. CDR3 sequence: CASSPSTTSYEQYF. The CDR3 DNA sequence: TGTGCCAGCAGCCCCTCGACTACCTCCTACGAGCAGTACTTC.